The subject of this entry is one T cell receptor beta chain. Its antigen remains unknown. These data come from a study of cytomegalovirus exposure and HLA in healthy donors. Whole-study results and caveats: The study flagged around 150 TCR beta chains as cytomegalovirus-associated. Within the approximately 110 validation repertoires, first-cohort TCR clusters tended to co-occur, according to a later analysis. Diagnosis of cytomegalovirus status made by the classifier reportedly showed high specificity and sensitivity.

The donors were members of the validation cohort comprising over a hundred subjects, separate from the roughly 700-subject first cohort. The ends were cut back, 2 bases at V and 6 bases at J, with 11 bases in the middle. This CDR3 is built from 14 residues. CDR1 and CDR2 (germline): SGHRS, YFSETQ. Clones were read by immunoSEQ multiplex PCR, and TCRdb kept only the in-frame ones, dropping some. Here the sample spans around 350,000 clones, more than 80% being singletons. Material for sequencing was PBMCs. The sequence was obtained from a young woman in good health and CMV-seronegative. J is TRBJ2-2 and V is TRBV5-1, with D perhaps matching TRBD2 (6 bases). CDR3 in DNA: TGCGCCAGCAGCTTAGCCAGGGAGGCCGGGGAGCTGTTTTTT. Residues: CASSLAREAGELFF.